This T cell receptor beta chain was recovered during a study of early T cells in non-severe SARS-CoV-2 infection. Germline V gives CDR1 SGDLS, CDR2 YYNGEE. CDR3 size: 17 residues. Trimming removed 0 bases from V and 3 bases from J, with 15 bases in between. The library protocol tagged individual cDNA molecules with unique molecular identifiers. TCRdb itself ran the 5' RACE reads through MiXCR, one entry per CDR3 protein. The sample lists under 100,000 distinct CDR3 sequences, roughly 9.6% occurring once. Material for sequencing was whole blood. J is TRBJ2-2 and V is TRBV9; possibly TRBD2 for D (5 bases). This receptor was taken from an adult who was a healthcare worker with PCR-confirmed SARS-CoV-2 infection or an uninfected control (not recorded which). CDR3 coding DNA: TGTGCCAGCAGCGTAGGGCGGGCTAGAGGGTACACCGGGGAGCTGTTTTTT. Translated: CASSVGRARGYTGELFF.